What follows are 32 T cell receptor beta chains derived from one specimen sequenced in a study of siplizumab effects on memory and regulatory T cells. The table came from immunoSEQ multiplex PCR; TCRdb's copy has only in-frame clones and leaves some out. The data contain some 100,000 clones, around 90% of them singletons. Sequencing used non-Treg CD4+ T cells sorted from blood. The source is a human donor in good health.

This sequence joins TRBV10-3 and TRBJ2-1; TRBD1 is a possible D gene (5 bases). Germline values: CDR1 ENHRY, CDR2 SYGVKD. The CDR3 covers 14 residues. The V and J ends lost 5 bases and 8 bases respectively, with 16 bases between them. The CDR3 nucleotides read TGTGCCATCAGTCCTGGGGCAGCCCAGGATGAGCAGTTCTTC. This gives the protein CAISPGAAQDEQFF.

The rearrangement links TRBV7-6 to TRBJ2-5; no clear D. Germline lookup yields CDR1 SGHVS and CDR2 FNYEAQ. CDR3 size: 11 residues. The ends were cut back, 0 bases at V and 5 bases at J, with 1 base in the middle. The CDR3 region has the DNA TGTGCCAGCAGCTTAGCGGAGACCCAGTACTTC. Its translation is CASSLAETQYF.

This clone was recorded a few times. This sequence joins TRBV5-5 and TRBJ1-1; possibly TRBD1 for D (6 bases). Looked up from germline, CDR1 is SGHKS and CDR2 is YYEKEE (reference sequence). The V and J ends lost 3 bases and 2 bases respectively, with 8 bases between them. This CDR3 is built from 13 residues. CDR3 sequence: CASSWGQNTEAFF. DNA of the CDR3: TGTGCCAGCAGCTGGGGACAAAACACTGAAGCTTTCTTT.

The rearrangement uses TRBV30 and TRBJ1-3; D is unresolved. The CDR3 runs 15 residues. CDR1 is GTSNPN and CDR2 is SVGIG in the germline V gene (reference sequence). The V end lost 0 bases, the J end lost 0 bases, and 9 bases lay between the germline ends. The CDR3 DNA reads TGTGCCTGGAGTGTACGGGTTTCCTCTGGAAACACCATATATTTT. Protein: CAWSVRVSSGNTIYF.

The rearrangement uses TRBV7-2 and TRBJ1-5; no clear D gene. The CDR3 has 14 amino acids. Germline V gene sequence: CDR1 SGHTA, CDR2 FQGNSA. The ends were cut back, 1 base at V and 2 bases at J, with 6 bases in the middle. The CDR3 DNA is TGTGCCAGCAGCTTAGGACACCGCAATCAGCCCCAGCATTTT. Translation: CASSLGHRNQPQHF.

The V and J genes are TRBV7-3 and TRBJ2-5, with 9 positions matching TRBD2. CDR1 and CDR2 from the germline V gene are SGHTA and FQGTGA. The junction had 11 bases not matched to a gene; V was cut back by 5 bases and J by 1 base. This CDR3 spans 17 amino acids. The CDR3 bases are TGTGCCAGCAGCCCGACGGGACTAGCAGGCCTCCAAGAGACCCAGTACTTC. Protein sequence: CASSPTGLAGLQETQYF.

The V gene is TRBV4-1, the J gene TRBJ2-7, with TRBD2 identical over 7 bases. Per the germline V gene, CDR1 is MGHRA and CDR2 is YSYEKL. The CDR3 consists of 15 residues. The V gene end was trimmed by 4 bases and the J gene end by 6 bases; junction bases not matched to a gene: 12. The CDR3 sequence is CASSPRHGGGGEQYF. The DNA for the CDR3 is TGCGCCAGCAGCCCCAGACATGGCGGGGGAGGCGAGCAGTACTTC.

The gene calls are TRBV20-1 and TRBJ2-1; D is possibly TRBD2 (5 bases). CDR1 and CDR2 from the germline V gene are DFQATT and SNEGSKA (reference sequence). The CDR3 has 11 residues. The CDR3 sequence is CSVRGMGEQFF. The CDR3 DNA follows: TGCAGCGTTCGAGGGATGGGTGAGCAGTTCTTC.

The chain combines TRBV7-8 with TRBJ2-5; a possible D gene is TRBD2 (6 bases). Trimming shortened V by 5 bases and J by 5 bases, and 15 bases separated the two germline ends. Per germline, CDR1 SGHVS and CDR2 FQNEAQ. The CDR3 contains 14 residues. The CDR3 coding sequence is TGTGCCAGCAGCCTAACGGGCCGGGAGGAGACCCAGTACTTC. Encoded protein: CASSLTGREETQYF.

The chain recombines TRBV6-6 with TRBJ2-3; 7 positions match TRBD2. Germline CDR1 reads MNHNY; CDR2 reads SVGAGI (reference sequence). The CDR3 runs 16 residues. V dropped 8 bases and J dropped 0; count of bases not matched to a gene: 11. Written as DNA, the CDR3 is TGTGCCAGCTCAAAGCGACTAGCCCAGAGCACAGATACGCAGTATTTT. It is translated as CASSKRLAQSTDTQYF.

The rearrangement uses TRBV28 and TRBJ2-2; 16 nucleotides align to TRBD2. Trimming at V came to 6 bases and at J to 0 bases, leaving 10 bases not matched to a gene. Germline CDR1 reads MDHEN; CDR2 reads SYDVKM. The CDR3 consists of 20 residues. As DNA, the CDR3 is TGTGCCAGCAGCCCAAGGGCGGGACTAGCGGGAGGGTCGAACACCGGGGAGCTGTTTTTT. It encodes CASSPRAGLAGGSNTGELFF.

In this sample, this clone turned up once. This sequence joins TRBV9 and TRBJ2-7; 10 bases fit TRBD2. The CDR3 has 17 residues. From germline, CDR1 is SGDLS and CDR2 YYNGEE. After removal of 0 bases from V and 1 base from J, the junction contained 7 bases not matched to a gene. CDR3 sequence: CASSVGLAGEQSYEQYF. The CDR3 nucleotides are TGTGCCAGCAGCGTAGGGCTAGCGGGAGAACAATCCTACGAGCAGTACTTC.

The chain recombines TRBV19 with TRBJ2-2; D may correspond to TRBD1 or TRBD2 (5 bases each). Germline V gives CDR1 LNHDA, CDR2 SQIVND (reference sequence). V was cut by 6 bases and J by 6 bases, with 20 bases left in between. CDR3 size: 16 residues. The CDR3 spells CASSPVGALWAGELFF. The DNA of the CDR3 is TGTGCCAGTAGCCCGGTCGGGGCCCTTTGGGCCGGGGAGCTGTTTTTT.

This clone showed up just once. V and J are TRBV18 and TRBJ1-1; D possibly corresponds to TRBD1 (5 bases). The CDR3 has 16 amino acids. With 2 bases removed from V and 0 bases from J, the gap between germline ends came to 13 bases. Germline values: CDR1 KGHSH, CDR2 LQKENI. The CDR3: CASSPVWTSLNTEAFF. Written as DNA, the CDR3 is TGTGCCAGCTCACCAGTGTGGACATCCCTGAACACTGAAGCTTTCTTT.

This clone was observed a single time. Written as DNA, the CDR3 is TGTGCCAGTAGTACAGGGGTGGCTGGGGCCAACGTCCTGACTTTC. Protein sequence: CASSTGVAGANVLTF. The chain has TRBV19 and TRBJ2-6, with D possibly TRBD1 on 6 matching bases. CDR1 is LNHDA and CDR2 is SQIVND in the germline V gene (reference sequence). The CDR3 is made up of 15 amino acids. The V end lost 4 bases, the J end lost 2 bases, and 9 bases lay between the germline ends.

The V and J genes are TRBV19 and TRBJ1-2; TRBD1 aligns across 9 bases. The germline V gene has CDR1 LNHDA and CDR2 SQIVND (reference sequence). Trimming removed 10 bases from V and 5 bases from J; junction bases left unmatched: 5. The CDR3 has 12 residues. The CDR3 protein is CATTGQGYGYTF. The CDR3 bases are TGTGCCACCACGGGACAGGGATATGGCTACACCTTC. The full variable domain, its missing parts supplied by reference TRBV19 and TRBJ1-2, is DGGITQSPKYLFRKEGQNVTLSCEQNLNHDAMYWYRQDPGQGLRLIYYSQIVNDFQKGDIAEGYSVSREKKESFPLTVTSAQKNPTAFYLCATTGQGYGYTFGSGTRLTVV.

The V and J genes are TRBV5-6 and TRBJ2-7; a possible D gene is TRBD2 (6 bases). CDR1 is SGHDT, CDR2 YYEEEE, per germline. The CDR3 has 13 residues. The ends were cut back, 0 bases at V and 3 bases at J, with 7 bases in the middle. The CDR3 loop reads CASSLGLVYEQYF. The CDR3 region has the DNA TGTGCCAGCAGCTTGGGACTAGTCTACGAGCAGTACTTC.

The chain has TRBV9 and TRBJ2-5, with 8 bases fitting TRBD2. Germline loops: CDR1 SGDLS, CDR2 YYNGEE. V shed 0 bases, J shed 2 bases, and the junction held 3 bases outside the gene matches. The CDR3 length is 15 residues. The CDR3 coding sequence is TGTGCCAGCAGCGTAGTGGGACTAGGGCAAGAGACCCAGTACTTC. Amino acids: CASSVVGLGQETQYF.

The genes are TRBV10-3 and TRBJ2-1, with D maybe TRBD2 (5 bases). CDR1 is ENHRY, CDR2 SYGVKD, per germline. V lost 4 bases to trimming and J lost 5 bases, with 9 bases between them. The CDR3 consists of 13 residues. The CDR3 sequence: CAISGREHNEQFF. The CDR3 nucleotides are TGTGCCATCAGTGGCCGGGAACACAATGAGCAGTTCTTC.

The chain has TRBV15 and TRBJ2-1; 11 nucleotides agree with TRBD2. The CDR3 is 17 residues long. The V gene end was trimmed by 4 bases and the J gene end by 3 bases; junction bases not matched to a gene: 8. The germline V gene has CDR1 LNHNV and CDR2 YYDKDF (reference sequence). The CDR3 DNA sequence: TGTGCCACCAGCACCACGACTAGCGGGACGAACTACAATGAGCAGTTCTTC. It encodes CATSTTTSGTNYNEQFF.

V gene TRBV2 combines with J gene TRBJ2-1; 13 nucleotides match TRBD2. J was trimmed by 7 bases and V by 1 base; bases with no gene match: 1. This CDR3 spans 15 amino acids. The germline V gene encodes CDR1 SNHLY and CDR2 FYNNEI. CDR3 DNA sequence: TGTGCCAGCAGTGAAGGGACTAGCGGGAGAAATGAGCAGTTCTTC. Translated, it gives CASSEGTSGRNEQFF.

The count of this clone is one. The CDR3 loop is CASSRQGRAYNEQFF. For the CDR3, the DNA is TGTGCCAGCAGTAGACAGGGGAGGGCCTACAATGAGCAGTTCTTC. The chain carries TRBV6-5 and TRBJ2-1, with D perhaps TRBD1 (8 bases). Germline CDR1 is MNHEY and CDR2 is SVGAGI. V shed 5 bases and J shed 2 bases, with 13 bases lying between them. The CDR3 runs to 15 residues.

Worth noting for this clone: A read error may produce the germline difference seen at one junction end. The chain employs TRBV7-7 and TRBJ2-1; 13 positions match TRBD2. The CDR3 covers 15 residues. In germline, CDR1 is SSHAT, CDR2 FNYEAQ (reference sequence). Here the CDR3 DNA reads TGTGCTAGCAGCCCTGGGGGACTAGCGGGATCCGAGCAGTTCTTC. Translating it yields CASSPGGLAGSEQFF.

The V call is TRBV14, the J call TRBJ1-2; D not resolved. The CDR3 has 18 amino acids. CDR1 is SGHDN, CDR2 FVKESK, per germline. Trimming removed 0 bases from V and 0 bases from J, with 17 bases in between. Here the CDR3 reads CASSQDNGSRRANYGYTF. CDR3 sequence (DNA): TGTGCCAGCAGCCAAGATAACGGGTCGAGGAGAGCTAACTATGGCTACACCTTC.

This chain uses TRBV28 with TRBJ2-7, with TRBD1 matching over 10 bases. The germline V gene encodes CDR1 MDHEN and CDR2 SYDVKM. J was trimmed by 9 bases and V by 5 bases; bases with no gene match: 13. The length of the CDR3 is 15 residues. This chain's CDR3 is CASSRSGTGVFRQYF. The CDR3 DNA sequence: TGTGCCAGCAGTAGGTCCGGGACAGGGGTGTTCCGGCAGTACTTC.

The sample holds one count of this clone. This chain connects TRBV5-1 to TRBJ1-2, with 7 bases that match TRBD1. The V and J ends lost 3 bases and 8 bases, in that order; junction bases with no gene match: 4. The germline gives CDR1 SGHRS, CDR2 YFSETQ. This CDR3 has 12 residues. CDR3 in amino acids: CASSSGQVGYTF. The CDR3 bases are TGCGCCAGCAGCTCCGGACAGGTCGGCTACACCTTC.

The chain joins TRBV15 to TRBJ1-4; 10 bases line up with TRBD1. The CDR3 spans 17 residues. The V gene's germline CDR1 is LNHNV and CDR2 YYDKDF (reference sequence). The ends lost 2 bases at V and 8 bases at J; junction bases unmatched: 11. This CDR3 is CATSRTYHGTGVEKLFF. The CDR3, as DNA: TGTGCCACCAGCAGAACGTATCACGGGACAGGGGTAGAAAAACTGTTTTTT.

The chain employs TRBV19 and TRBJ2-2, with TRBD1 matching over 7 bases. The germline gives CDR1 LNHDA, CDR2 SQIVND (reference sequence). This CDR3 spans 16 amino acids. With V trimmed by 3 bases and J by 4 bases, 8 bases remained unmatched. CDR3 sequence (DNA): TGTGCCAGTAGTATGCCCATCGACAGGGTCACCGGGGAGCTGTTTTTT. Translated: CASSMPIDRVTGELFF. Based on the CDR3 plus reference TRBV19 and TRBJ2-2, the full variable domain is DGGITQSPKYLFRKEGQNVTLSCEQNLNHDAMYWYRQDPGQGLRLIYYSQIVNDFQKGDIAEGYSVSREKKESFPLTVTSAQKNPTAFYLCASSMPIDRVTGELFFGEGSRLTVL.

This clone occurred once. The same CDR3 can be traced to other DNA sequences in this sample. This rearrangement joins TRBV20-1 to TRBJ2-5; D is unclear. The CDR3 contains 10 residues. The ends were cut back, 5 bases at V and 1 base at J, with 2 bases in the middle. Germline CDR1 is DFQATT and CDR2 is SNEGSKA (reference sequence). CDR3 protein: CSAAQETQYF. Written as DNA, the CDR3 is TGCAGTGCTGCCCAAGAGACCCAGTACTTC.

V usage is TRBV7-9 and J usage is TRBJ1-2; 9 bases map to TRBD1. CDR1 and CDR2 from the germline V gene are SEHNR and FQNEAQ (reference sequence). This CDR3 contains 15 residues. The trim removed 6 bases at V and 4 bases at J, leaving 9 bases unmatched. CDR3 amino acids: CASSSPGQGTYGYTF. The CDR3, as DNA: TGTGCCAGCAGTTCTCCGGGACAGGGTACCTATGGCTACACCTTC.

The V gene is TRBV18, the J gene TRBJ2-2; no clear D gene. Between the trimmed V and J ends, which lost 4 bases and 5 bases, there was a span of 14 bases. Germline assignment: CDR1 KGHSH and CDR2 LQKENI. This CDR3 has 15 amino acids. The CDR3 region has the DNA TGTGCCAGCTCACTTTACCAGGATGGGACCGGGGAGCTGTTTTTT. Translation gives CASSLYQDGTGELFF.

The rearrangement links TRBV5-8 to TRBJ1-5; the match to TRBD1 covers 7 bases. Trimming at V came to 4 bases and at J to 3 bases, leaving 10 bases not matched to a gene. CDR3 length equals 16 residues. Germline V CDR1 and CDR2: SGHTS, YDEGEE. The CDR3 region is CASSPWAGGVNQPQHF. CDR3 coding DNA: TGTGCCAGCAGCCCATGGGCAGGGGGAGTCAATCAGCCCCAGCATTTT. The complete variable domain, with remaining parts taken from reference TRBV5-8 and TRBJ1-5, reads EAGVTQSPTHLIKTRGQQATLRCSPISGHTSVYWYQQALGLGLQFLLWYDEGEERNRGNFPPRFSGRQFPNYSSELNVNALELEDSALYLCASSPWAGGVNQPQHFGDGTRLSIL.